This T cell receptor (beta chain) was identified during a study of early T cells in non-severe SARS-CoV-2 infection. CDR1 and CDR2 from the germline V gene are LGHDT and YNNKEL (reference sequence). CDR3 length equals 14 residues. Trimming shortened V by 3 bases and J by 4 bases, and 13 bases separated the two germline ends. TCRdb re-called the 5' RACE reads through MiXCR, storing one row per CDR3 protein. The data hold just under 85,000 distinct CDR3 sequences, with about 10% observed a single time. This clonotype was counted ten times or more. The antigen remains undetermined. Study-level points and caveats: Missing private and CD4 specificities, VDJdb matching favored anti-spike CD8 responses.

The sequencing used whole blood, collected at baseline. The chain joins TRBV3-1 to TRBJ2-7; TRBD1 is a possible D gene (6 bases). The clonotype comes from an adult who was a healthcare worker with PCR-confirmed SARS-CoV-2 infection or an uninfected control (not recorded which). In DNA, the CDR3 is TGTGCCAGCAGCCAGGGGCAGGGGCCTTACGAGCAGTACTTC. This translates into CASSQGQGPYEQYF.